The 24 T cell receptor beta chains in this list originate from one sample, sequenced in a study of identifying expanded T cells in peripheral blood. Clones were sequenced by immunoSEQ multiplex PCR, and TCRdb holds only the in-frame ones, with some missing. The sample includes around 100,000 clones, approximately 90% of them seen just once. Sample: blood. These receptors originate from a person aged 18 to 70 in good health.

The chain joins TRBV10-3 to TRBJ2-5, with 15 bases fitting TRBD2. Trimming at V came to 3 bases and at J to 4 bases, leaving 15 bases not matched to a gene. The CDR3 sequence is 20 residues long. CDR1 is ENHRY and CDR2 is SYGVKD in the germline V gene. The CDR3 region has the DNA TGTGCCATCAGTGACCCCAACCCCGGGACTAGCGGGGGGCTCTTAGAGACCCAGTACTTC. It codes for CAISDPNPGTSGGLLETQYF.

The CDR3 reads CASSGTSDNNEQFF. DNA for the CDR3: TGTGCCAGCAGCGGGACTAGCGATAACAATGAGCAGTTCTTC. This sequence joins TRBV28 and TRBJ2-1, with TRBD2 matching over 10 bases. Germline values: CDR1 MDHEN, CDR2 SYDVKM. The J segment lost 5 bases and the V segment lost 6 bases, leaving 4 bases of the junction unmatched. The CDR3 has 14 residues.

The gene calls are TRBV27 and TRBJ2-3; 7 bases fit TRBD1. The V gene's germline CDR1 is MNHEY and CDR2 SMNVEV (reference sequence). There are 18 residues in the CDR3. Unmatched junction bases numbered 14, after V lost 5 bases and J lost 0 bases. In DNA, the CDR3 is TGTGCCAGCAGTCGACTATATCAGGGGGAAGCTAGCACAGATACGCAGTATTTT. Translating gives CASSRLYQGEASTDTQYF.

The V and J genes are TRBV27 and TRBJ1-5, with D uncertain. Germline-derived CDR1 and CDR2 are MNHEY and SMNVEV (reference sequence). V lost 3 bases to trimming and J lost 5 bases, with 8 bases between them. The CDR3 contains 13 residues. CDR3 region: CASSLSWYQPQHF. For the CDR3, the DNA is TGTGCCAGCAGTTTGAGTTGGTATCAGCCCCAGCATTTT.

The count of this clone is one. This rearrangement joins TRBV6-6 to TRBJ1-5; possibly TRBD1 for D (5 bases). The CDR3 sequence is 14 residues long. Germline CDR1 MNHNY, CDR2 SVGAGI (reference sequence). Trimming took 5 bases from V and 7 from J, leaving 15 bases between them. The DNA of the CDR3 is TGTGCCAGCAGTCCCGAGGGGCCAGTGCAGCCCCAGCATTTT. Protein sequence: CASSPEGPVQPQHF.

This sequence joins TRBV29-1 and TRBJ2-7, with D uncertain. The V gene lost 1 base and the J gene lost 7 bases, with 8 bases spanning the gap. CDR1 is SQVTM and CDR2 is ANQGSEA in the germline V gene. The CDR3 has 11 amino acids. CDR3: CSVEVNLEQYF. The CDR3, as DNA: TGCAGCGTTGAAGTGAATCTTGAGCAGTACTTC.

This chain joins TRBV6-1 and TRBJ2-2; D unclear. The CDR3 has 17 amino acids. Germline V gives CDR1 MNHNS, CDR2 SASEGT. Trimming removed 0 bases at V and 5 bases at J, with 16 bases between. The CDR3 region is CASSEARRVYSTGELFF. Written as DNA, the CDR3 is TGTGCCAGCAGTGAAGCGCGAAGGGTGTATTCGACCGGGGAGCTGTTTTTT.

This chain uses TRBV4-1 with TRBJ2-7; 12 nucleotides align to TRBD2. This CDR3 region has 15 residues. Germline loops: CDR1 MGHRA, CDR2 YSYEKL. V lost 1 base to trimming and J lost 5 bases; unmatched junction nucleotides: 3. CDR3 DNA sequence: TGCGCCAGCAGCCAAGGGACTAGCGGGGTGGACGAGCAGTACTTC. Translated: CASSQGTSGVDEQYF.

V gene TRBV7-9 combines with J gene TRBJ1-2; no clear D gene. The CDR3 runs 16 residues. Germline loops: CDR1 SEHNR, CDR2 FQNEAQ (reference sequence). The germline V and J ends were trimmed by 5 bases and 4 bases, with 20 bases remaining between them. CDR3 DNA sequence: TGTGCCAGCAGCCAAGTACTACTAGGGCCGGGCTATGGCTACACCTTC. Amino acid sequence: CASSQVLLGPGYGYTF.

CDR3 sequence (DNA): TGTGCCAGCGGAGAGGGGCCCCACTCCTACGAGCAGTACTTC. This gives the protein CASGEGPHSYEQYF. This chain joins TRBV6-1 and TRBJ2-7, with D perhaps assigned TRBD1 or TRBD2 (5 bases each). Trimming took off 8 bases at V and 0 bases at J, with 14 bases between the two ends. Germline V gene sequence: CDR1 MNHNS, CDR2 SASEGT. The CDR3 consists of 14 residues.

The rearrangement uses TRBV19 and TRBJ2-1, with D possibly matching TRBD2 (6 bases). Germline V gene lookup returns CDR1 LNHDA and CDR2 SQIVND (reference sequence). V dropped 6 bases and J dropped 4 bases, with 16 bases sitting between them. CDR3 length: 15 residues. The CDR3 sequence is CASREGPPYYNEQFF. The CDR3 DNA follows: TGTGCCAGTAGGGAGGGACCCCCCTATTACAATGAGCAGTTCTTC.

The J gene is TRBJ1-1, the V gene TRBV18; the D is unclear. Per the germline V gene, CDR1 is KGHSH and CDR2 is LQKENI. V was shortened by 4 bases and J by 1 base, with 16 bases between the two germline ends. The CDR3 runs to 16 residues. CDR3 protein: CASSLKEGIENTEAFF. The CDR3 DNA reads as TGTGCCAGCTCACTAAAAGAGGGAATTGAGAACACTGAAGCTTTCTTT.

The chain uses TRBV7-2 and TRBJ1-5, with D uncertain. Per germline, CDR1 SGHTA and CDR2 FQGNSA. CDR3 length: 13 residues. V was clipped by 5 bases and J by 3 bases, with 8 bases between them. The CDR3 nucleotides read TGTGCCAGCAGCCCCGGAGCCAATCAGCCCCAGCATTTT. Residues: CASSPGANQPQHF.

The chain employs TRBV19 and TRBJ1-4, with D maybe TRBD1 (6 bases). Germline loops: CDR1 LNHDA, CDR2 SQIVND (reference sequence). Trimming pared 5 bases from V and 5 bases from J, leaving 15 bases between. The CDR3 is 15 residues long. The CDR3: CASSPGGQTNEKLFF. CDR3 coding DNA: TGTGCCAGTAGTCCAGGCGGACAGACAAATGAAAAACTGTTTTTT.

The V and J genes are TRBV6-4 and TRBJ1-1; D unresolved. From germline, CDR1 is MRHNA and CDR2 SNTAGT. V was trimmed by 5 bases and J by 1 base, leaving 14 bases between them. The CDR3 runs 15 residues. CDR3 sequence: CASSYSPQENTEAFF. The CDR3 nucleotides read TGTGCCAGCAGTTATTCCCCTCAGGAGAACACTGAAGCTTTCTTT.

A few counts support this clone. The CDR3 region is CASSQDRWGFGGYTF. CDR3 DNA: TGCGCCAGCAGCCAAGATCGATGGGGGTTTGGGGGCTACACCTTC. This chain joins TRBV4-3 and TRBJ1-2; the D gene is possibly TRBD1 (5 bases). CDR3 length equals 15 residues. Trimming shortened V by 0 bases and J by 8 bases, and 16 bases separated the two germline ends. The germline gives CDR1 LGHNA, CDR2 YSLEER.

The CDR3 loop is CASCIAWPAGYTF. The CDR3 bases are TGTGCCAGCTGTATCGCCTGGCCAGCCGGCTACACCTTC. This chain joins TRBV28 and TRBJ1-2, with no clear D. Per the germline V gene, CDR1 is MDHEN and CDR2 is SYDVKM. There are 13 residues in the CDR3. With 8 bases removed from V and 8 bases from J, the gap between germline ends came to 18 bases.

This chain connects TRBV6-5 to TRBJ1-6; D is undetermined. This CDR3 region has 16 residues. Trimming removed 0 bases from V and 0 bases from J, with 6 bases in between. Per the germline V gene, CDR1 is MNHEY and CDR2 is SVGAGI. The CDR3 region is CASSYSSSSYNSPLHF. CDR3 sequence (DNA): TGTGCCAGCAGTTACTCATCCTCCTCCTATAATTCACCCCTCCACTTT.

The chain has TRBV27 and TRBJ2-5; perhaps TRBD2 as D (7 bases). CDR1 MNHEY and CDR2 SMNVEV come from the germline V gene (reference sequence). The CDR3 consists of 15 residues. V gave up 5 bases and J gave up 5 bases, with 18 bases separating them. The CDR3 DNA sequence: TGTGCCAGCAGTGGTGGTGGGGGGGCGAGGGAGACCCAGTACTTC. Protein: CASSGGGGARETQYF.

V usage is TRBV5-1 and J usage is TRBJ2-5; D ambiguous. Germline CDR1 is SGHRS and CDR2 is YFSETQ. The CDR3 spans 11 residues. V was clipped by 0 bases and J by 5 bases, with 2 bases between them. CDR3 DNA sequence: TGCGCCAGCAGCTTGGTGGAGACCCAGTACTTC. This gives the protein CASSLVETQYF.

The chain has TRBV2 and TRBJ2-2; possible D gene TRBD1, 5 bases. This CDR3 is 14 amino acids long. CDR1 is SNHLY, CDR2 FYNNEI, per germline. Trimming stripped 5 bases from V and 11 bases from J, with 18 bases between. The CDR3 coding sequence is TGTGCCAGCAGTACAGGCTCCGAGAGATTTGAGCTGTTTTTT. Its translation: CASSTGSERFELFF.

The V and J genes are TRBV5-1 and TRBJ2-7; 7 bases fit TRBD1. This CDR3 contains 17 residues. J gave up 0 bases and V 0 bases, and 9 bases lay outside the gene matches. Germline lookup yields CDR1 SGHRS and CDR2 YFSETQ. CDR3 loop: CASSLVTGLSSSYEQYF. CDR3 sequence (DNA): TGCGCCAGCAGCTTGGTGACAGGGCTTTCGAGCTCCTACGAGCAGTACTTC.

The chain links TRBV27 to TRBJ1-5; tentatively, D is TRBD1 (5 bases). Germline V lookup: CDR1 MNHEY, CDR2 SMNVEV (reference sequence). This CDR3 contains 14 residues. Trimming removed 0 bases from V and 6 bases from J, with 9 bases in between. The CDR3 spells CASSLSRGRQPQHF. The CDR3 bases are TGTGCCAGCAGTTTATCGAGGGGCCGTCAGCCCCAGCATTTT.

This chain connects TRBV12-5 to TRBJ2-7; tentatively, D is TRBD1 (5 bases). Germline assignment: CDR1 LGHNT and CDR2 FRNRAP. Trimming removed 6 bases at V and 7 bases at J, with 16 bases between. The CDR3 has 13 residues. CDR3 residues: CASGRGATREQYF. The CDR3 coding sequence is TGTGCTAGTGGCCGTGGGGCAACGAGGGAGCAGTACTTC.